Reported below is one TCR beta chain. One entry per CDR3 protein, called by TCRdb with MiXCR from the RT-PCR reads. The repertoire consists of around 600,000 distinct CDR3 sequences, with approximately 10% occurring once and the leading ten covering roughly 9.6%. This entry comes from a study of response to subunit inactivated influenza vaccine. Germline assignment: CDR1 LNHDA and CDR2 SQIVND (reference sequence). The CDR3 loop spans 15 amino acids. J gave up 4 bases and V 6 bases, and 9 bases lay outside the gene matches. The same data also went into a second study, on T cells expressing NK-cell markers. As that report states: Synthesis of TCR beta cDNA relied on 5'RACE template switching carrying UMIs. Dominant NKG2C+ clonotypes made up roughly 1.0-7.0% of CD8+ T cells in more than 5 donors. The same clonotypes also predominated in the CD3+CD56-NKG2C+ fraction of several donors.

The chain is built from TRBV19 and TRBJ2-1; 7 nucleotides align to TRBD1. This sequence was found in a man between 45 and 60 years old who received an inactivated influenza vaccine. The sample in question was PBMCs from blood, obtained on the day of vaccination. CDR3 DNA: TGTGCCAGTAGCCCACAGGGGTTGAGGTACAATGAGCAGTTCTTC. It translates to CASSPQGLRYNEQFF.